The source of this T cell receptor (beta chain) is a study of blood T cells in healthy people across ages. Points on this clonotype: Its matching antigen is unknown.

With a J-beta primer mix and a sample-barcoded 5' primer, a second PCR ran about 6 to 11 cycles. Every single cDNA molecule received a tag from a template-switch adaptor with 12 random nucleotides. TCRdb processed the 5' RACE reads anew with MiXCR; each CDR3 protein has one entry. The sample contains hundreds of thousands of distinct CDR3 sequences, roughly 44% of which appear only once. Study conclusions and caveats: From one million sequenced T cells, diversity estimates were lower bounds. Changes in expanded clonotypes were possibly confounded, as the CMV status of donors was unknown.

The CDR3 length is 14 residues. CDR1 is SQVTM, CDR2 ANQGSEA, per germline. V was cut by 4 bases and J by 5 bases, with 14 bases left in between. The chain recombines TRBV29-1 with TRBJ1-4; D gene ambiguous. The clonotype comes from a man aged 60 to 69 in good health. Sequencing used blood. The CDR3 is CSVGGMQANEKLFF. The DNA of the CDR3 is TGCAGCGTTGGGGGTATGCAGGCCAATGAAAAACTGTTTTTT.